The rows below give T cell receptor beta chains drawn from one sample of a study of early T cells in non-severe SARS-CoV-2 infection. MiXCR, run by TCRdb on the 5' RACE reads, gives a single entry per CDR3 protein. The sample has tens of thousands of distinct CDR3 sequences, about 5.3% seen once. The sequencing here drew on whole blood, taken at baseline. The receptors were sampled from an adult who was a healthcare worker with PCR-confirmed SARS-CoV-2 infection or an uninfected control (not recorded which). CDR3s include the opening cysteine and the closing phenylalanine or tryptophan. A D gene is named only where the DNA matches it firmly. The size entry is marked missing in some rows and otherwise reads once, few, many or a size class.

j_call: TRBJ2-1
clone_size: many
v_call: TRBV5-1
d_call: .
cdr3_nt: TGCGCCAGCAGCTTATCGGTCAGTACATACAATGAGCAGTTCTTC
cdr3_aa: CASSLSVSTYNEQFF

j_call: TRBJ2-3
clone_size: many
v_call: TRBV5-1
d_call: TRBD2
cdr3_nt: TGCGCCAGCAGCTTTGGGGGAGGGCCGGATACGCAGTATTTT
cdr3_aa: CASSFGGGPDTQYF

j_call: TRBJ1-2
clone_size: once
v_call: TRBV28
d_call: .
cdr3_nt: TGTGCCAGCAGGCTAGCCCACAAGGTCGCCTGTGGCTACACCTTC
cdr3_aa: CASRLAHKVACGYTF

j_call: TRBJ2-7
clone_size: few
v_call: TRBV7-9
d_call: .
cdr3_nt: TGTGCCAGCAGCTCCAGGGGTAACTACGAGCAGTACTTC
cdr3_aa: CASSSRGNYEQYF

j_call: TRBJ1-1
clone_size: .
v_call: TRBV19
d_call: .
cdr3_nt: TGTGCCAGTAATTTGGTGGGAGGGTCGACTGAAGCTTTCTTT
cdr3_aa: CASNLVGGSTEAFF

j_call: TRBJ1-4
clone_size: few
v_call: TRBV10-2
d_call: .
cdr3_nt: TGCGCCAGCACCCGTGAAGGAGGGACGCGGAAAAAACTGTTTTTT
cdr3_aa: CASTREGGTRKKLFF

j_call: TRBJ2-5
clone_size: many
v_call: TRBV11-2
d_call: TRBD2
cdr3_nt: TGTGCCAGCAGCCACCTCGGGGAGGGGCTACAAGAGACCCAGTACTTC
cdr3_aa: CASSHLGEGLQETQYF

j_call: TRBJ2-7
clone_size: many
v_call: TRBV3-1
d_call: TRBD2
cdr3_nt: TGTGCCAGCAGCCCTCCGGGACTAGCGTCCTACGAGCAGTACTTC
cdr3_aa: CASSPPGLASYEQYF

j_call: TRBJ1-1
clone_size: many
v_call: TRBV6-5
d_call: .
cdr3_nt: TGTGCCAGCAGTTCCACACCGGGACCGAACACTGAAGCTTTCTTT
cdr3_aa: CASSSTPGPNTEAFF

j_call: TRBJ2-7
clone_size: many
v_call: TRBV18
d_call: TRBD2
cdr3_nt: TGTGCCAGCTCACCACTACTAGCGGGAGAGGCCGAGCAGTACTTC
cdr3_aa: CASSPLLAGEAEQYF

j_call: TRBJ1-1
clone_size: many
v_call: TRBV6-5
d_call: TRBD1
cdr3_nt: TGTGCCAGCAGTTCCGACAGGGGCGGTACTGAAGCTTTCTTT
cdr3_aa: CASSSDRGGTEAFF

j_call: TRBJ2-7
clone_size: many
v_call: TRBV7-9
d_call: TRBD1
cdr3_nt: TGTGCCAGCTCCGGGACAGGGGCCTACGAGCAGTACTTC
cdr3_aa: CASSGTGAYEQYF

j_call: TRBJ1-1
clone_size: many
v_call: TRBV4-1
d_call: TRBD1
cdr3_nt: TGCGCCAGCAGCCATACAGGGGGTCGGACTGAAGCTTTCTTT
cdr3_aa: CASSHTGGRTEAFF

j_call: TRBJ2-2
clone_size: .
v_call: TRBV6-5
d_call: .
cdr3_nt: TGTGCCAGCAGTTACTCTACAGGGAACACCGGGGAGCTGTTTTTT
cdr3_aa: CASSYSTGNTGELFF

j_call: TRBJ2-2
clone_size: many
v_call: TRBV9
d_call: TRBD2
cdr3_nt: TGTGCCAGCAGCGTAGGACTAGCGGACACCGGGGAGCTGTTTTTT
cdr3_aa: CASSVGLADTGELFF

j_call: TRBJ2-1
clone_size: many
v_call: TRBV6-1
d_call: .
cdr3_nt: TGTGCCACCGCGGGACATTACAATGAGCAGTTCTTC
cdr3_aa: CATAGHYNEQFF

j_call: TRBJ2-3
clone_size: many
v_call: TRBV20-1
d_call: .
cdr3_nt: TGCAGTGCTAGTGAGACAGAAAACACAGATACGCAGTATTTT
cdr3_aa: CSASETENTDTQYF

j_call: TRBJ2-3
clone_size: many
v_call: TRBV20-1
d_call: .
cdr3_nt: TGCAGTGCGGGTGGGGTAGGGAGCCAAGATACGCAGTATTTT
cdr3_aa: CSAGGVGSQDTQYF

j_call: TRBJ2-7
clone_size: many
v_call: TRBV6-5
d_call: TRBD2
cdr3_nt: TGTGCCAGCAGTTACTCGACTAGCACCTACGAGCAGTACTTC
cdr3_aa: CASSYSTSTYEQYF

j_call: TRBJ2-1
clone_size: many
v_call: TRBV12-3/TRBV12-4
d_call: TRBD1
cdr3_nt: TGTGCCAGCACCCAGGACAGGGGGCGGTTCTTC
cdr3_aa: CASTQDRGRFF

j_call: TRBJ1-4
clone_size: few
v_call: TRBV20-1
d_call: .
cdr3_nt: TGCAGTGCCCCTCGGGGGCTTAAAAATGAAAAACTGTTTTTT
cdr3_aa: CSAPRGLKNEKLFF

j_call: TRBJ2-3
clone_size: many
v_call: TRBV18
d_call: .
cdr3_nt: TGTGCCAGCTCACTTAGTGCAGGGGCCGGCACAGATACGCAGTATTTT
cdr3_aa: CASSLSAGAGTDTQYF

j_call: TRBJ1-1
clone_size: many
v_call: TRBV28
d_call: TRBD1
cdr3_nt: TGTGCCAGCCGATCCGGGACAGGGATAACTGAAGCTTTCTTT
cdr3_aa: CASRSGTGITEAFF

j_call: TRBJ1-1
clone_size: few
v_call: TRBV5-8
d_call: TRBD1
cdr3_nt: TGTGCCGAAGACAGGGAGGGATGGGAAAGGGTGCTGAGCACTGAAGCTTTCTTT
cdr3_aa: CAEDREGWERVLSTEAFF

j_call: TRBJ1-2
clone_size: many
v_call: TRBV19
d_call: TRBD1
cdr3_nt: TGTGCCAGTAGTGGGGACAGGGTCACCTCTAACTATGGCTACACCTTC
cdr3_aa: CASSGDRVTSNYGYTF

j_call: TRBJ2-5
clone_size: many
v_call: TRBV10-3
d_call: TRBD2
cdr3_nt: TGTGCCATCAGTGATAGCGGGAGTGGAGGGGAGACCCAGTACTTC
cdr3_aa: CAISDSGSGGETQYF

j_call: TRBJ2-3
clone_size: many
v_call: TRBV19
d_call: TRBD2
cdr3_nt: TGTGCCAGTACGAGCGGGAGGAGTGGAGATACGCAGTATTTT
cdr3_aa: CASTSGRSGDTQYF

j_call: TRBJ2-7
clone_size: many
v_call: TRBV7-9
d_call: TRBD2
cdr3_nt: TGTGCCAGCAGCTTCGCTAGCGGGGGTAAGCAGTACTTC
cdr3_aa: CASSFASGGKQYF

j_call: TRBJ1-5
clone_size: .
v_call: TRBV2
d_call: .
cdr3_nt: TGTGCCAGCCGGGAGGACACGGTCTCGAATCAGCCCCAGCATTTT
cdr3_aa: CASREDTVSNQPQHF

j_call: TRBJ1-1
clone_size: many
v_call: TRBV10-2
d_call: .
cdr3_nt: TGCGCCAGCAGTGAGATGGGGAAAGCTTTCTTT
cdr3_aa: CASSEMGKAFF

j_call: TRBJ2-1
clone_size: many
v_call: TRBV9
d_call: TRBD1
cdr3_nt: TGTGCCAGCAGCGTAGGTCCGACAGGGGGGGTCGGTGAGCAGTTCTTC
cdr3_aa: CASSVGPTGGVGEQFF

j_call: TRBJ1-1
clone_size: .
v_call: TRBV10-2
d_call: .
cdr3_nt: TGCACCAGCAGTGCAGGTGGCACTGAAGCTTTCTTT
cdr3_aa: CTSSAGGTEAFF

j_call: TRBJ1-5
clone_size: many
v_call: TRBV29-1
d_call: TRBD1
cdr3_nt: TGCAGCGTTGACAGGGGGCATCAGCCCCAGCATTTT
cdr3_aa: CSVDRGHQPQHF

j_call: TRBJ2-7
clone_size: many
v_call: TRBV27
d_call: .
cdr3_nt: TGTGCCAGCAGTTTAGGAACCCAGGGGTCCTACGAGCAGTACTTC
cdr3_aa: CASSLGTQGSYEQYF

j_call: TRBJ2-6
clone_size: many
v_call: TRBV18
d_call: .
cdr3_nt: TGTGCCAGCTCACCATCTTGGGACGGGGCCAACGTCCTGACTTTC
cdr3_aa: CASSPSWDGANVLTF

j_call: TRBJ2-1
clone_size: many
v_call: TRBV29-1
d_call: .
cdr3_nt: TGCAGCGTTGTTTTCGGCGAGCAGTTCTTC
cdr3_aa: CSVVFGEQFF

j_call: TRBJ1-6
clone_size: many
v_call: TRBV6-1
d_call: .
cdr3_nt: TGTGCCAGCAGTCTAGACCTCGGACCTTACTCACCCCTCCACTTT
cdr3_aa: CASSLDLGPYSPLHF

j_call: TRBJ1-5
clone_size: many
v_call: TRBV6-1
d_call: .
cdr3_nt: TGTGCCAGCAGTGAACAAGTAGGGGTCGGTAATCAGCCCCAGCATTTT
cdr3_aa: CASSEQVGVGNQPQHF

j_call: TRBJ2-7
clone_size: many
v_call: TRBV12-3/TRBV12-4
d_call: TRBD1
cdr3_nt: TGTGCCAGCAGCGGACAGGGTTGGTTCGGTGAGCAGTACTTC
cdr3_aa: CASSGQGWFGEQYF

j_call: TRBJ2-1
clone_size: many
v_call: TRBV6-2/TRBV6-3
d_call: .
cdr3_nt: TGTGCCAGCAGTTACAGGCCCTCTCGGAATGAGCAGTTCTTC
cdr3_aa: CASSYRPSRNEQFF

j_call: TRBJ2-7
clone_size: many
v_call: TRBV20-1
d_call: TRBD2
cdr3_nt: TGCAGTGCAGAAGCCAGCGGGAGCATCTACGAGCAGTACTTC
cdr3_aa: CSAEASGSIYEQYF

j_call: TRBJ2-7
clone_size: .
v_call: TRBV29-1
d_call: TRBD2
cdr3_nt: TGCAGCGTTGCTACTAGCGGGGGGACCTACGAGCAGTACTTC
cdr3_aa: CSVATSGGTYEQYF

j_call: TRBJ1-1
clone_size: many
v_call: TRBV6-5
d_call: TRBD1
cdr3_nt: TGTGCCAGCAGTTACTTACCGGGACAGGGAAGAACGAATGCTTTCTTT
cdr3_aa: CASSYLPGQGRTNAFF

j_call: TRBJ2-7
clone_size: .
v_call: TRBV28
d_call: .
cdr3_nt: TGTGCCAGCAGTTTGGGGGTAGCGGACTACGAGCAGTACTTC
cdr3_aa: CASSLGVADYEQYF